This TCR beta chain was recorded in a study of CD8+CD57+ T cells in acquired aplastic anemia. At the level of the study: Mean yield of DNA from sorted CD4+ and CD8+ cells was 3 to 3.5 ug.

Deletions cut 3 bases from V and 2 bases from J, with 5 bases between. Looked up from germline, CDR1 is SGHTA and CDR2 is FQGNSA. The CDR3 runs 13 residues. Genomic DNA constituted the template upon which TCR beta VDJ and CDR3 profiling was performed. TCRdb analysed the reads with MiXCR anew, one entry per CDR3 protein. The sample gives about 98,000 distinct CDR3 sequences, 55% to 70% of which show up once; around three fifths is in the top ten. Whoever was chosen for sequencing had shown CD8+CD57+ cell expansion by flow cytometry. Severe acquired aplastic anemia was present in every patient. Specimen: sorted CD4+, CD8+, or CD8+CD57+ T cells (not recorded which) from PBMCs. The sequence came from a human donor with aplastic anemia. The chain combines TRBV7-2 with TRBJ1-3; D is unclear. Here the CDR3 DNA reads TGTGCCAGCAGCTTTTCACCTGGAAACACCATATATTTT. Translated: CASSFSPGNTIYF.